This T cell receptor (beta chain) appears in the sequencing data of a study of cytomegalovirus exposure and HLA in healthy donors. With V trimmed by 0 bases and J by 4 bases, 7 bases remained unmatched. Germline V gene sequence: CDR1 LNHNV, CDR2 YYDKDF (reference sequence). This CDR3 has 16 amino acids. Note on this clone: Its target is not known.

The study ran its PCR with 60 Vbeta and 13 Jbeta primers. Clones were read by immunoSEQ multiplex PCR, and TCRdb kept only the in-frame ones, dropping some. The sample includes approximately 97,000 clones, about four fifths of them seen just once. Study-level findings and limits: Upon later analysis, TCR association rates were observed to vary by HLA locus, being highest for DRB1 and lowest for HLA-C.

What was sequenced was PBMCs. The TCR originated in a woman in her forties in good health and CMV-seropositive. This chain links TRBV15 with TRBJ2-7, with TRBD1 matching over 9 bases. The CDR3 bases are TGTGCCACCAGCAGAGATCTCAGACAGGGGGATTACGAGCAGTACTTC. As protein: CATSRDLRQGDYEQYF.